This T cell receptor beta chain stems from a study of graft-versus-host responses after intestinal transplantation. Broader study findings: Declines in HvG clones occurring early post-transplant were associated with peak circulating GvH clone levels.

This clone was observed a few times. This table comes from immunoSEQ multiplex PCR, and its TCRdb copy is limited to in-frame clones, with some not included. The sample holds 9,900 or so clones; around 32% are singletons and the top ten take around 1.9%. From germline, CDR1 is SGHTA and CDR2 FQGTGA. Trimming shortened V by 2 bases and J by 7 bases, and 12 bases separated the two germline ends. This CDR3 spans 13 amino acids. Co-plating was performed using roughly 200,000 CFSE-labeled responder cells and roughly 200,000 irradiated, violet-dye-labeled stimulator cells. The material was alloreactive CD4+ T cells from a mixed lymphocyte reaction culture, obtained before transplantation. Subset defined: CFSE-low proliferating T cells sorted from approximately 6-day pre-transplant mixed lymphocyte reaction (GvH or HvG direction). This clonotype was sampled from a human patient who was an organ donor for intestinal transplantation. The chain couples TRBV7-3 to TRBJ2-7, with TRBD2 as a possible D gene (5 bases). CDR3 residues: CASSLWHTGEQYF. The CDR3 nucleotides read TGTGCCAGCAGCTTATGGCATACGGGGGAGCAGTACTTC.